The 10 T cell receptor beta chains below were found in one sample sequenced in a study of response to subunit inactivated influenza vaccine. From the RT-PCR reads, TCRdb called clonotypes with MiXCR, one entry per CDR3 protein. The data show just under 550,000 distinct CDR3 sequences, around 25% seen once. This sample was shared with a second study, whose subject was T cells expressing NK-cell markers. That report notes: Synthesis of TCR beta cDNA relied on 5'RACE template switching carrying UMIs.

Sample: CD4+ T cells sorted from PBMCs, taken 12 days after vaccination. These receptors all stem from a man aged 45-60 years who received an inactivated influenza vaccine.

In this sample, this clonotype turned up a few times. One end of the junction is discordant with germline, which a read error may explain. The gene calls are TRBV19 and TRBJ2-3; a possible D gene is TRBD1 (6 bases). The V gene's germline CDR1 is LNHDA and CDR2 SQIVND (reference sequence). This CDR3 spans 13 amino acids. DNA for the CDR3: TGTGCCAGTAGTCTCCGGGACACACATACGCAGTATTTT. Its protein is CASSLRDTHTQYF.

This clonotype was detected ten times or more. The chain uses TRBV20-1 and TRBJ1-1; no definite D call. This CDR3 is built from 16 residues. Germline CDR1 is DFQATT and CDR2 is SNEGSKA (reference sequence). Trimming left V 3 bases short and J 3 bases short, with 20 bases between. The CDR3 nucleotides read TGCAGTGCTAGTACGGGTGGATGGGTGGGTGACACTGAAGCTTTCTTT. It codes for CSASTGGWVGDTEAFF.

This clonotype was counted at least ten times. The chain joins TRBV12-3 or TRBV12-4 to TRBJ2-7; the D is unclear. The CDR3 is made up of 13 amino acids. Trimming removed 2 bases from V and 5 bases from J, with 10 bases in between. CDR3: CASSLSSANEQYF. CDR3 DNA: TGTGCCAGCAGTTTATCGTCAGCAAACGAGCAGTACTTC.

The chain has TRBV5-1 and TRBJ2-7; tentatively, D is TRBD1 (6 bases). The V end lost 4 bases, the J end lost 13 bases, and 24 bases lay between the germline ends. The germline CDR1 and CDR2 sequences are SGHRS and YFSETQ. The CDR3 spans 14 residues. The CDR3 sequence is CASSSAPTGSEPYF. CDR3 nucleotide sequence: TGCGCCAGCAGCAGCGCACCTACAGGGTCCGAACCTTACTTC. The variable domain in full, completed from reference TRBV5-1 and TRBJ2-7, reads KAGVTQTPRYLIKTRGQQVTLSCSPISGHRSVSWYQQTPGQGLQFLFEYFSETQRNKGNFPGRFSGRQFSNSRSEMNVSTLELGDSALYLCASSSAPTGSEPYFGPGTRLTVT.

V gene TRBV15 combines with J gene TRBJ2-1; TRBD2 agrees at 14 bases. The CDR3 has 17 amino acids. J gave up 5 bases and V 5 bases, and 8 bases lay outside the gene matches. CDR1 is LNHNV, CDR2 YYDKDF, per germline (reference sequence). This CDR3 is CATSRSVGLAGDNEQFF. CDR3 DNA sequence: TGTGCCACCAGCCGCTCCGTGGGACTAGCGGGAGACAATGAGCAGTTCTTC.

The chain uses TRBV4-3 and TRBJ2-3; 13 positions agree with TRBD2. The J segment lost 1 base and the V segment lost 1 base, leaving 2 bases of the junction unmatched. Germline V gene data show CDR1 as LGHNA and CDR2 as YSLEER. CDR3 size: 17 residues. The CDR3: CASSQVGTSGGTDTQYF. The CDR3 nucleotides are TGCGCCAGCAGCCAAGTAGGGACTAGCGGGGGCACAGATACGCAGTATTTT.

The rearrangement uses TRBV7-9 and TRBJ1-1; possible D gene TRBD1, 5 bases. There are 15 residues in the CDR3. V gave up 1 base and J gave up 2 bases, with 11 bases separating them. Germline assignment: CDR1 SEHNR and CDR2 FQNEAQ (reference sequence). CDR3 bases: TGTGCCAGCAGCTTAGGGTGGGACTCTAACACTGAAGCTTTCTTT. Translated, it gives CASSLGWDSNTEAFF.

V usage is TRBV14 and J usage is TRBJ2-3; 10 bases map to TRBD2. After removal of 3 bases from V and 3 bases from J, the junction contained 9 bases not matched to a gene. Germline V CDR1 and CDR2: SGHDN, FVKESK. The CDR3 length is 17 residues. The CDR3 nucleotides are TGTGCCAGCAGCCATACCTTTAGCGGGAGGAGGACAGATACGCAGTATTTT. It specifies CASSHTFSGRRTDTQYF.

The rearrangement joins TRBV10-3 to TRBJ2-2; 11 positions agree with TRBD2. This CDR3 has 16 amino acids. V was pared by 7 bases and J by 0 bases, with 4 bases of the junction left unmatched. Germline V gene lookup returns CDR1 ENHRY and CDR2 SYGVKD. The CDR3 DNA is TGTGCCATCAATCCTAGCGGGGGGACGAACACCGGGGAGCTGTTTTTT. Encoded protein: CAINPSGGTNTGELFF.

This clonotype was seen only a few times. CDR3 bases: TGTGCCAGCAGTTCATCTAGCGGGACTACCTACGAGCAGTACTTC. Its protein product is CASSSSSGTTYEQYF. The chain has TRBV6-5 and TRBJ2-7; 9 nucleotides match TRBD2. Losses at the gene ends were 4 bases for V and 2 bases for J; bases not matched to a gene: 6. The CDR3 consists of 15 residues. Germline lookup yields CDR1 MNHEY and CDR2 SVGAGI.